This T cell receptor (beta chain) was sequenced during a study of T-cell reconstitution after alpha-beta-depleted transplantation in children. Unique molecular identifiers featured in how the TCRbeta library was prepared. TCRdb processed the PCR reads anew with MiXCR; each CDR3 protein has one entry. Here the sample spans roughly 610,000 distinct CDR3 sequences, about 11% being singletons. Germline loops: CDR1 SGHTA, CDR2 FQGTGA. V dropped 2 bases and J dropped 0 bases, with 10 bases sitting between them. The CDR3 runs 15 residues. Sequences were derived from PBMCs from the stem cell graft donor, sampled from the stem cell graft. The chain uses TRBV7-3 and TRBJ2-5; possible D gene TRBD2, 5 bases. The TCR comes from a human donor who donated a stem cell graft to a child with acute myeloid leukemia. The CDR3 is CASSLYGRDQETQYF. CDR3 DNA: TGTGCCAGCAGCTTATATGGGCGGGACCAAGAGACCCAGTACTTC.